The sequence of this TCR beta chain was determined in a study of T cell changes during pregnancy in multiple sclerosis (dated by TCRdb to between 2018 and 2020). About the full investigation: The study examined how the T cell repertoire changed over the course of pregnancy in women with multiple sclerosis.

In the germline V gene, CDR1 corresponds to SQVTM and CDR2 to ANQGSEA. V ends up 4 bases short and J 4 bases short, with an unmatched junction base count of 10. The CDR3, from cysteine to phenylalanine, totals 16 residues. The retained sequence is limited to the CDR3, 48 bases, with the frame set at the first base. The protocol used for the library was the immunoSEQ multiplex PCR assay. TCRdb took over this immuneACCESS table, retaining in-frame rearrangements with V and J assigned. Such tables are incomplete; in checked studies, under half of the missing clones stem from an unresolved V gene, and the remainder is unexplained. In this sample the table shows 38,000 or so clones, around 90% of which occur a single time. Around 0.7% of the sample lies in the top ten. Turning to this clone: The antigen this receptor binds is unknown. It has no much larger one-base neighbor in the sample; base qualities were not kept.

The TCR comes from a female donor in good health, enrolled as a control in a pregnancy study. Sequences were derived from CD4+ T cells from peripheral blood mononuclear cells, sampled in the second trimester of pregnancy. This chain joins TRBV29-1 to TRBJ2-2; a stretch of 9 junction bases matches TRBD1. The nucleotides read TGCAGCGTTGCCCCCCCGGGACAGGGCCGCACCGGGGAGCTGTTTTTT. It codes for CSVAPPGQGRTGELFF.